This TCR beta chain was recorded in a study of blood T cell repertoires in COVID-19. Study at large: PBMCs, B-cell-depleted T cells, or T cells were the source of the cDNA or gDNA that made up the material.

The CDR3 extends over 13 amino acids. Trimming at V came to 11 bases and at J to 5 bases, leaving 5 bases not matched to a gene. Germline V gives CDR1 SNHLY, CDR2 FYNNEI. Generated by immunoSEQ multiplex PCR, the TCRdb table keeps only in-frame clones and is missing some. The table shows some 100,000 clones, with around 82% occurring only once. The material sequenced was peripheral blood. This receptor was taken from a human donor in a cohort sampled during active or convalescent COVID-19. This chain connects TRBV2 to TRBJ2-2; 10 positions match TRBD1. CDR3 nucleotides: TGTGCCGACAGGGGGCTTGAAACCGGGGAGCTGTTTTTT. Encoded protein: CADRGLETGELFF. Full variable domain (missing parts from reference TRBV2 and TRBJ2-2): EPEVTQTPSHQVTQMGQEVILRCVPISNHLYFYWYRQILGQKVEFLVSFYNNEISEKSEIFDDQFSVERPDGSNFTLKIRSTKLEDSAMYFCADRGLETGELFFGEGSRLTVL.